This TCR beta chain originates from a study of blood T cell repertoires in COVID-19. Germline loops: CDR1 DFQATT, CDR2 SNEGSKA (reference sequence). Trimming cost V 6 bases and J 7 bases, with 12 bases left between them. This CDR3 spans 11 amino acids. Enrolled during active infection, Seattle patients were then followed longitudinally. Original methodology: It was from reference gene primer amplification that nucleated cell counts were estimated. The repertoire was sequenced with immunoSEQ multiplex PCR; TCRdb's copy has only in-frame clones and lacks some. V and J calls and clone size are copied from that table; D and trimming were computed from the DNA. The sample lists fewer than 450,000 clones, approximately 88% seen once, with around an eighth in the top ten.

Sequencing was performed on peripheral blood. This rearrangement joins TRBV20-1 to TRBJ1-1; D is ambiguous. The sequence derives from a woman in her forties or fifties with COVID-19, enrolled during active disease. CDR3 in amino acids: CSARGPDEAFF. The DNA for the CDR3 is TGCAGTGCCCGCGGGCCGGATGAAGCTTTCTTT.